The 6 T cell receptor beta chains below all came from one sample that was sequenced in a study of shared clonotypes between healthy human individuals. The data were produced by immunoSEQ multiplex PCR, yet TCRdb's version contains in-frame clones alone and is incomplete. The data hold around 1.4 million clones, with approximately 98.5% observed a single time. The sample was naive CD4+ T cells sorted from blood. The subset: CD45RA+ positively selected. These receptors all stem from a man aged 25 to 40 in good health.

The chain combines TRBV5-1 with TRBJ1-4; 8 positions agree with TRBD1. CDR3 length: 17 amino acids. Trimming cost V 0 bases and J 7 bases; bases outside gene matches: 11. Germline assignment: CDR1 SGHRS and CDR2 YFSETQ. The CDR3 spells CASSLASGQGRGEKLFF. The DNA of the CDR3 is TGCGCCAGCAGCTTGGCCTCCGGACAGGGTAGAGGTGAAAAACTGTTTTTT.

The chain's CDR3 is CASSREVDTQYF. CDR3 nucleotides: TGTGCCAGCAGCCGAGAAGTAGATACGCAGTATTTT. The chain links TRBV9 to TRBJ2-3, with D unresolved. Germline V lookup: CDR1 SGDLS, CDR2 YYNGEE. CDR3 size: 12 residues. V shed 4 bases and J shed 5 bases, with 8 bases lying between them. The whole variable domain, remainder taken from reference TRBV9 and TRBJ2-3, is DSGVTQTPKHLITATGQRVTLRCSPRSGDLSVYWYQQSLDQGLQFLIQYYNGEERAKGNILERFSAQQFPDLHSELNLSSLELGDSALYFCASSREVDTQYFGPGTRLTVL.

The genes are TRBV13 and TRBJ2-5, with a possible D match to TRBD2 (6 bases). There are 17 residues in the CDR3. Between the trimmed V and J ends, which lost 2 bases and 0 bases, there was a span of 16 bases. In germline, CDR1 is PRHDT, CDR2 FYEKMQ (reference sequence). The CDR3 nucleotides are TGTGCCAGCAGCTTACAGGCATTGCGGGGTAACCAAGAGACCCAGTACTTC. It is translated as CASSLQALRGNQETQYF.

The genes are TRBV11-2 and TRBJ1-3, with D perhaps matching TRBD1 (6 bases). V lost 1 base and J lost 0, with 13 bases in between. The CDR3 spans 17 residues. CDR1 is SGHAT, CDR2 FQNNGV, per germline. The CDR3 region is CASSLVGTPNSGNTIYF. DNA for the CDR3: TGTGCCAGCAGCTTAGTTGGGACACCTAACTCTGGAAACACCATATATTTT.

This clone was observed a single time. The J gene is TRBJ1-5, the V gene TRBV11-2, with 9 bases lining up with TRBD1. This CDR3 is 14 amino acids long. V lost 5 bases to trimming and J lost 6 bases; unmatched junction nucleotides: 5. In germline, CDR1 is SGHAT, CDR2 FQNNGV. The CDR3 loop reads CASSPGTGFQPQHF. In nucleotides, the CDR3 is TGTGCCAGCAGCCCGGGGACAGGGTTTCAGCCCCAGCATTTT.

The V and J genes are TRBV5-6 and TRBJ1-5; TRBD1 matches at 7 bases. CDR1 SGHDT and CDR2 YYEEEE come from the germline V gene. With V trimmed by 4 bases and J by 4 bases, 5 bases remained unmatched. This CDR3 contains 14 residues. The DNA of the CDR3 is TGTGCCAGCAGCAAACAGGGGCAAAATCAGCCCCAGCATTTT. Residues: CASSKQGQNQPQHF.